Listed below are T cell receptor beta chains from one sample, sequenced in a study of T-cell reconstitution after alpha-beta-depleted transplantation in children. TCRdb independently ran MiXCR on the PCR reads; one entry per CDR3 protein. The sample has 200,000 to 250,000 distinct CDR3 sequences, approximately 9.9% seen once. This material consisted of PBMCs from the stem cell graft donor, taken from the stem cell graft. The receptor set was obtained from a human donor who donated a stem cell graft to a child with SCID. Each CDR3 is given with its conserved first and last residue. The order of the fields is clone size, J gene, V gene, D gene, CDR3 DNA, CDR3 protein. The D gene is left open where the match is weak. The size of a clone is reported for some rows only, either as once, few or many, or as a class for expanded clones.

few	TRBJ1-2	TRBV20-1	.	TGCAGTGCCTTGAGGGATGGCTACACCTTC	CSALRDGYTF
many	TRBJ2-3	TRBV28	.	TGTGCCAGCAGTTTGAGGACAGCCAGCACAGATACGCAGTATTTT	CASSLRTASTDTQYF
many	TRBJ2-1	TRBV29-1	TRBD1	TGCAGCGTTACCCAGGGGGCTTCCTACAATGAGCAGTTCTTC	CSVTQGASYNEQFF
many	TRBJ1-1	TRBV20-1	.	TGCAGTGCTAGAGAGGGATACACTGAAGCTTTCTTT	CSAREGYTEAFF
many	TRBJ2-2	TRBV5-5	TRBD1	TGTGCCAGCAGCGACCCTGAGGGACAGGGGGAAAACACCGGGGAGCTGTTTTTT	CASSDPEGQGENTGELFF
many	TRBJ2-1	TRBV6-1	TRBD2	TGTGCCAGCAGCAAGTTCCCAGGGACTAGCGGGGGGTTCAATGAGCAGTTCTTC	CASSKFPGTSGGFNEQFF
many	TRBJ2-3	TRBV12-3/TRBV12-4	.	TGTGCCAGCAGTTCACGGGGGGCCAGCACAGATACGCAGTATTTT	CASSSRGASTDTQYF
many	TRBJ2-3	TRBV5-1	.	TGCGCCAGCAGCGAATCAGAGGCAACTGGGGATACGCAGTATTTT	CASSESEATGDTQYF
.	TRBJ2-1	TRBV7-3	TRBD1	TGTGCCAGCAGCCCGGGACAGGGGAAGGCCAGCTCCTACAATGAGCAGTTCTTC	CASSPGQGKASSYNEQFF
many	TRBJ1-1	TRBV5-1	.	TGCGCCAGCAGCTTGTATGGGACGGTGAACACTGAAGCTTTCTTT	CASSLYGTVNTEAFF
many	TRBJ1-2	TRBV27	TRBD1	TGTGCCAGCAGTTTTAACCCGACAGGGGGCTTCTATGGCTACACCTTC	CASSFNPTGGFYGYTF
many	TRBJ2-7	TRBV20-1	TRBD1	TGCAGTGCTGGCCGGGACAGGACCTACGAGCAGTACTTC	CSAGRDRTYEQYF
few	TRBJ2-3	TRBV5-1	.	TGCGCCAGCAGCTTGGTTTTGTTCTTCACAGATACGCAGTATTTT	CASSLVLFFTDTQYF
many	TRBJ1-4	TRBV5-1	.	TGCGCCAGCAGCCCCGGAGAGTCGGGGCGCCCTAATGAAAAACTGTTTTTT	CASSPGESGRPNEKLFF
many	TRBJ1-3	TRBV3-1	.	TGTGCCAGCAGCCAAGGGCCCCTCGATGGAAACACCATATATTTT	CASSQGPLDGNTIYF
many	TRBJ2-5	TRBV5-1	TRBD2	TGCGCCAGCAGCTTGGGCGGGGGGGTCGAGACCCAGTACTTC	CASSLGGGVETQYF
many	TRBJ2-5	TRBV12-3/TRBV12-4	.	TGTGCCAGCAGTTTGACGGATAAAGAGACCCAGTACTTC	CASSLTDKETQYF
many	TRBJ1-2	TRBV7-2	TRBD1	TGTGCCAGCAGCTCCCGACTAGGACAGGGGGCGTTTGGCTACACCTTC	CASSSRLGQGAFGYTF
many	TRBJ2-3	TRBV20-1	TRBD2	TGCAGTGCTAGTGAGTTAGCGGGGGATACGCAGTATTTT	CSASELAGDTQYF
many	TRBJ1-6	TRBV19	.	TGTGCCAGTAGGAGACAGAGTACTACAGACTCACCCCTCCACTTT	CASRRQSTTDSPLHF
many	TRBJ1-2	TRBV20-1	TRBD1	TGCAGTGCGGACAGGCGCTATGGCTACACCTTC	CSADRRYGYTF
many	TRBJ1-6	TRBV6-5	.	TGTGCCAGCAGTCCCCGCGGCTCCTATAATTCACCCCTCCACTTT	CASSPRGSYNSPLHF
many	TRBJ1-5	TRBV5-6	.	TGTGCCAGCTCGCAGGGTTATCAGCCCCAGCATTTT	CASSQGYQPQHF
many	TRBJ2-7	TRBV12-3/TRBV12-4	.	TGTGCCAGCAGCCTCCCGACAGGCGGGAGCTACGAGCAGTACTTC	CASSLPTGGSYEQYF
few	TRBJ2-1	TRBV28	TRBD1	TGTGCCAGCAGTAAGGACAGGGATCTCTCCTACAATGAGCAGTTCTTC	CASSKDRDLSYNEQFF
many	TRBJ2-3	TRBV29-1	.	TGCAGCGTTGCCCGGGCCACAGATACGCAGTATTTT	CSVARATDTQYF
many	TRBJ2-7	TRBV16	.	TGTGCCAGCAGCCATTACAGGGTCGCCTACGAGCAGTACTTC	CASSHYRVAYEQYF
many	TRBJ1-1	TRBV5-1	.	TGCGCCAGCAGCATACAGGGACAGAACACTGAAGCTTTCTTT	CASSIQGQNTEAFF
many	TRBJ2-3	TRBV5-6	TRBD1	TGTGCCAGCAGCTTGCAGGGGGCCACAGATACGCAGTATTTT	CASSLQGATDTQYF
.	TRBJ2-7	TRBV9	.	TGTGCCAGCAGCGTATTAGACGGGACCTACGAGCAGTACTTC	CASSVLDGTYEQYF
many	TRBJ1-4	TRBV12-3/TRBV12-4	TRBD1	TGTGCCAGCAGTTTTGGGGGGGGGACAGCTAATGAAAAACTGTTTTTT	CASSFGGGTANEKLFF
few	TRBJ1-6	TRBV6-6	.	TGTGCCAGCAGTCCCTTTAGTGGTTCACCCCTCCACTTT	CASSPFSGSPLHF
many	TRBJ1-1	TRBV29-1	TRBD1	TGCAGCGGGACAGGGTTTAACATGAACACTGAAGCTTTCTTT	CSGTGFNMNTEAFF
.	TRBJ2-3	TRBV20-1	TRBD2	TGCAGTGCTAGAGATTCCCTAGCGGGGGATACTAGCACAGATACGCAGTATTTT	CSARDSLAGDTSTDTQYF
many	TRBJ1-4	TRBV7-8	.	TGTGCCAGCAGCTTCTCCGGGTCGCTTGAAAAACTGTTTTTT	CASSFSGSLEKLFF
.	TRBJ2-1	TRBV7-2	TRBD2	TGTGCCAGCAGCTTAATGCTAGCGGGGGGGGCAAATGAGCAGTTCTTC	CASSLMLAGGANEQFF
many	TRBJ2-1	TRBV3-1	TRBD1	TGTGCCAGCAGCCGCTTAGCTGGGGGACAGGATAACAATGAGCAGTTCTTC	CASSRLAGGQDNNEQFF
many	TRBJ2-1	TRBV20-1	TRBD2	TGCAGTGCTACCAGCGGGGGGAACAATGAGCAGTTCTTC	CSATSGGNNEQFF
few	TRBJ1-6	TRBV20-1	.	TGCAGTGCTAGAGCCGTGGACCGGGATGGACCCCTCCACTTT	CSARAVDRDGPLHF
many	TRBJ2-3	TRBV28	.	TGTGCCAGCAGTACTACAAAGGGCACAGATACGCAGTATTTT	CASSTTKGTDTQYF
many	TRBJ1-3	TRBV2	.	TGTGCCAGCAGGGGGACCTCCACGGGCTCTGGAAACACCATATATTTT	CASRGTSTGSGNTIYF
many	TRBJ1-2	TRBV7-9	TRBD1	TGTGCCAGCAGCCACATCGGGGCGACAGGGGGCGATGGCTACACCTTC	CASSHIGATGGDGYTF
many	TRBJ1-4	TRBV4-1	.	TGCGCCAGCAGCCAAGAAGGGGTTACGGGATCTCTGTTTTTT	CASSQEGVTGSLFF
many	TRBJ1-1	TRBV28	TRBD1	TGTGCCAGCAGTTCGCAGACAGGGGCCGAATTGAACACTGAAGCTTTCTTT	CASSSQTGAELNTEAFF
.	TRBJ2-3	TRBV7-9	.	TGTGCCAGCAGCCAGAGGGGAGGTGGCACAGATACGCAGTATTTT	CASSQRGGGTDTQYF
.	TRBJ1-2	TRBV6-5	.	TGTGCCAGCAGTTACGGGGCGGAGGTCTATGGCTACACCTTC	CASSYGAEVYGYTF
many	TRBJ2-3	TRBV15	.	TGTGCCACCAGCAGAGATCCGAGGGGGAGCACAGATACGCAGTATTTT	CATSRDPRGSTDTQYF
.	TRBJ1-5	TRBV12-3/TRBV12-4	.	TGTGCCAGCAGTTTAGCACTCAATCAGCCCCAGCATTTT	CASSLALNQPQHF
many	TRBJ1-1	TRBV20-1	.	TGCAGTGCCCCCTGGAGGGGCCAAAGAATGAACACTGAAGCTTTCTTT	CSAPWRGQRMNTEAFF
.	TRBJ2-5	TRBV12-3/TRBV12-4	TRBD1	TGTGCCAGCAGTTTTATGGGACAGCTGGGGACCCAGTACTTC	CASSFMGQLGTQYF
many	TRBJ1-1	TRBV18	TRBD1	TGTGCCAGCTCACCAAATTTGGACAGGAGCAACACTGAAGCTTTCTTT	CASSPNLDRSNTEAFF
many	TRBJ1-5	TRBV9	.	TGTGCCAGCAGCGCCGGGGCCGCTAATCAGCCCCAGCATTTT	CASSAGAANQPQHF
many	TRBJ2-5	TRBV7-2	TRBD2	TGTGCCAGCAGCTTGGGACCCGGGGGGTTCCAAGAGACCCAGTACTTC	CASSLGPGGFQETQYF
many	TRBJ2-1	TRBV5-6	TRBD1	TGTGCCAGCAGCCACAGGGGAAAATCCAATGAGCAGTTCTTC	CASSHRGKSNEQFF
.	TRBJ1-6	TRBV12-3/TRBV12-4	.	TGTGCCAGCAGTCTATCTCGGGCCGTAAATTCACCCCTCCACTTT	CASSLSRAVNSPLHF
many	TRBJ2-7	TRBV20-1	.	TGCAGTGCTAGAGATAGGAGGGGTTCCTACGAGCAGTACTTC	CSARDRRGSYEQYF
many	TRBJ2-6	TRBV6-6	.	TGTGCCAGCAGTCCCATAGGGGCCAACGTCCTGACTTTC	CASSPIGANVLTF
many	TRBJ2-1	TRBV30	.	TGTGCCTGGAGTGTGTCACAGTTGCGGGGTGAGCAGTTCTTC	CAWSVSQLRGEQFF
many	TRBJ2-3	TRBV20-1	.	TGCGGATCCGCTGAGAGGGACACTAGCACAGATACGCAGTATTTT	CGSAERDTSTDTQYF
many	TRBJ2-1	TRBV7-9	.	TGTGCCAGCAGCTTAGCGGTTAGGGTGGATGAGCAGTTCTTC	CASSLAVRVDEQFF